The rows below give T cell receptor beta chains drawn from one sample of a study of blood T cell repertoires in COVID-19. The repertoire was sequenced with immunoSEQ multiplex PCR; TCRdb's copy has only in-frame clones and lacks some. The sample yields roughly 80,000 clones, approximately 87% seen once. The sample comprised peripheral blood. The receptors shown here come from a man older than 75 in a cohort sampled during active COVID-19. Each CDR3 is given with its conserved first and last residue. D genes are given only for firm matches.

V gene,D gene,CDR3 length,J gene,CDR3 protein
TRBV7-2,NA,12,TRBJ1-2,CASSPTVYGYTF
TRBV10-2,NA,13,TRBJ2-1,CASQQSSYNEQFF
TRBV12-3/TRBV12-4,NA,13,TRBJ1-3,CASSLPRGNTIYF
TRBV28,NA,12,TRBJ2-3,CASSLSGDTQYF
TRBV5-1,NA,12,TRBJ2-3,CASSPPGDTQYF
TRBV5-1,NA,15,TRBJ1-4,CASSLVRASHEKLFF
TRBV7-8,NA,12,TRBJ2-7,CASSPLGQEQYF
TRBV29-1,NA,15,TRBJ1-4,CSVDFSNGANEKLFF
TRBV4-2,TRBD2,17,TRBJ2-1,CASSQDQGLAYYNEQFF
TRBV24-1,NA,16,TRBJ2-1,CATSDSRPVRRNEQFF
TRBV28,TRBD1,14,TRBJ2-3,CASSPGQGRDTQYF
TRBV27,NA,16,TRBJ1-1,CASSLLGGARNTEAFF
TRBV2,TRBD1,12,TRBJ2-7,CASRDRGYEQYF
TRBV6-6,NA,12,TRBJ1-1,CASGPADTEAFF
TRBV2,NA,15,TRBJ2-4,CASTERPGTKNIQYF
TRBV11-3,TRBD2,17,TRBJ2-7,CASSLDPSPSGGAGQYF
TRBV9,NA,14,TRBJ1-1,CASSTDGMSTEAFF
TRBV5-4,TRBD1,15,TRBJ2-2,CASSSGRGRSGELFF
TRBV11-2,NA,15,TRBJ1-6,CASSQGQNYNSPLHF
TRBV27,TRBD1,14,TRBJ1-2,CASSSPGQRTGYTF
TRBV28,TRBD1,18,TRBJ2-1,CASSLGTGGIGPYNEQFF